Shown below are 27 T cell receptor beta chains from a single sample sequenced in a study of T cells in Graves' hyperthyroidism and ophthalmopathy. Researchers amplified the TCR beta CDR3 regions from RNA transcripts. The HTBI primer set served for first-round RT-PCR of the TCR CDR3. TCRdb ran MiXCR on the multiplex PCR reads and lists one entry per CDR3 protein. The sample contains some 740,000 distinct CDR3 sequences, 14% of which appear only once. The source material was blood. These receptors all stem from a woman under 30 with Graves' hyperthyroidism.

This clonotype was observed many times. CDR3 DNA sequence: TGTGCCAGCAGCAAAAGGAGGGACAGCAATCAGCCCCAGCATTTT. Residues: CASSKRRDSNQPQHF. The chain couples TRBV7-8 to TRBJ1-5, with D possibly being TRBD1 (5 bases). Per germline, CDR1 SGHVS and CDR2 FQNEAQ. Trimming removed 5 bases from V and 1 base from J, with 12 bases in between. The CDR3 has 15 residues.

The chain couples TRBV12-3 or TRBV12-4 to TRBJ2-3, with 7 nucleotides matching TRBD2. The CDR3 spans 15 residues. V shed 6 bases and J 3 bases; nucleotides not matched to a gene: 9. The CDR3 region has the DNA TGTGCCAGCAGCATGACTAGCCTCCCGACAGATACGCAGTATTTT. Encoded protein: CASSMTSLPTDTQYF.

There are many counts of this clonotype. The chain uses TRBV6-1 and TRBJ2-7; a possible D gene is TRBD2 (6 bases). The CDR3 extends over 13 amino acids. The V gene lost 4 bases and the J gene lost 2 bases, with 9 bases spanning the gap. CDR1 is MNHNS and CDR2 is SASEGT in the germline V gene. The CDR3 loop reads CASSAGLTYEQYF. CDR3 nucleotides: TGTGCCAGCAGTGCCGGACTAACCTACGAGCAGTACTTC.

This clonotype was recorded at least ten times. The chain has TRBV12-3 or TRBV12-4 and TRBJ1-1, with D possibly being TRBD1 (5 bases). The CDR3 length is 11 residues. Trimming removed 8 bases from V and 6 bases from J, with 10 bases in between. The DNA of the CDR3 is TGTGCCAGCGGAAGACAGTCTGAAGCTTTCTTT. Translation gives CASGRQSEAFF.

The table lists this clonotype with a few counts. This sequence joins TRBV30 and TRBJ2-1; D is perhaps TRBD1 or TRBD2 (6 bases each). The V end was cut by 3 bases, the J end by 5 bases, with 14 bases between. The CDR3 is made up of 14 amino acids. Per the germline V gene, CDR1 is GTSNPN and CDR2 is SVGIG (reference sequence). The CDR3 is CAWRVGGSHNEQFF. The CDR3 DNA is TGTGCCTGGAGGGTAGGGGGGAGCCACAATGAGCAGTTCTTC.

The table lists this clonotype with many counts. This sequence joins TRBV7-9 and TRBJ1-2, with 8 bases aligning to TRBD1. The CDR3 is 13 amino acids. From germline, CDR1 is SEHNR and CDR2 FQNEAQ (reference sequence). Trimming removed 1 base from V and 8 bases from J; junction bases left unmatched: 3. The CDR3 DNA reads TGTGCCAGCAGCTTAGAACAGGGGGACGGCTACACCTTC. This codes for CASSLEQGDGYTF. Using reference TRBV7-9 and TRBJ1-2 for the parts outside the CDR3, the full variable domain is DTGVSQNPRHKITKRGQNVTFRCDPISEHNRLYWYRQTLGQGPEFLTYFQNEAQLEKSRLLSDRFSAERPKGSFSTLEIQRTEQGDSAMYLCASSLEQGDGYTFGSGTRLTVV.

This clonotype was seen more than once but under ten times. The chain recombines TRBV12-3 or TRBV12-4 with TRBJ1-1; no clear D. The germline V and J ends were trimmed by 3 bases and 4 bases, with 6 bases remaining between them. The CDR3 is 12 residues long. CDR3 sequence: CASSFLGTEAFF. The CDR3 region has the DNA TGTGCCAGCAGTTTCCTGGGCACTGAAGCTTTCTTT.

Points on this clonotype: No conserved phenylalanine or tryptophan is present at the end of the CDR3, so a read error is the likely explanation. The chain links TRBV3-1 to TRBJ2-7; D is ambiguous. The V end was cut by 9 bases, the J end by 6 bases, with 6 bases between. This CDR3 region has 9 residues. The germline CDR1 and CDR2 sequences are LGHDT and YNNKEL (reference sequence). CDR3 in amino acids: CARGLEQYL. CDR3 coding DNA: TGTGCCAGAGGGCTCGAGCAGTACCTC.

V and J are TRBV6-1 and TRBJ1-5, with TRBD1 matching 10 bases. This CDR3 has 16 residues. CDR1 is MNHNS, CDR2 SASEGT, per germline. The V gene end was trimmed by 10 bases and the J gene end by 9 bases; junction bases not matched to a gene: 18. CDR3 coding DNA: TGTGCCACGAAAAAGATGGACAGGGGGGGAGAAAGGCCCCAGCATTTT. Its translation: CATKKMDRGGERPQHF.

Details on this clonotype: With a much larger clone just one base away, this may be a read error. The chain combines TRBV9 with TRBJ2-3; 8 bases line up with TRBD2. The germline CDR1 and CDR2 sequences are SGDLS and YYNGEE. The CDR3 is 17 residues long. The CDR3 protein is CANSVEESGSGADTQYF. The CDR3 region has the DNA TGTGCCAACAGCGTAGAGGAGAGCGGGAGTGGGGCAGATACGCAGTATTTT.

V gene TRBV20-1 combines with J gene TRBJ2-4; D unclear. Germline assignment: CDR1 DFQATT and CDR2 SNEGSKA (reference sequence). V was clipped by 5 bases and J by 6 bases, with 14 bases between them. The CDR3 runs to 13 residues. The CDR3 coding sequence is TGCAGTGCTGTCCACCTACCAGCAAACATTCAGTACTTC. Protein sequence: CSAVHLPANIQYF.

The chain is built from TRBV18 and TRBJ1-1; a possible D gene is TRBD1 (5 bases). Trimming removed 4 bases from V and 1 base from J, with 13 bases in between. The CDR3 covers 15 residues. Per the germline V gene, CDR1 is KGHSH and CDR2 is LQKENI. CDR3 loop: CASSQTVPPNTEAFF. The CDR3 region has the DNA TGTGCCAGCTCACAGACAGTACCACCGAACACTGAAGCTTTCTTT.

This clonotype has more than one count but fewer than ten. The CDR3 DNA is TGTGCCAGCAGTGACAGATTCTCTGGGGCCAACGTCCTGACTTTC. Amino acid sequence: CASSDRFSGANVLTF. The chain links TRBV6-1 to TRBJ2-6; no clear D. Germline loops: CDR1 MNHNS, CDR2 SASEGT. Trimming took off 3 bases at V and 0 bases at J, with 6 bases between the two ends. The CDR3 covers 15 residues.

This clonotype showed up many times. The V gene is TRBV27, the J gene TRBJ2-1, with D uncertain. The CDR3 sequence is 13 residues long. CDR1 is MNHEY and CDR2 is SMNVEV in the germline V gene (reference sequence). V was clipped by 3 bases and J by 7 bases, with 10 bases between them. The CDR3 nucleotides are TGTGCCAGCAGTTTGTTCGTTGGGAATGAGCAGTTCTTC. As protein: CASSLFVGNEQFF.

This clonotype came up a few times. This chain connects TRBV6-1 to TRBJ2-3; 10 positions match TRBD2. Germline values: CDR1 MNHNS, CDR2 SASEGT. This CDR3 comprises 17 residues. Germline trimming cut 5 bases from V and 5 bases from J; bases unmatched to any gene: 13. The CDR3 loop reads CASSPSTSGMARDTQYF. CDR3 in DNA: TGTGCCAGCAGTCCATCAACTAGCGGGATGGCTAGAGATACGCAGTATTTT.

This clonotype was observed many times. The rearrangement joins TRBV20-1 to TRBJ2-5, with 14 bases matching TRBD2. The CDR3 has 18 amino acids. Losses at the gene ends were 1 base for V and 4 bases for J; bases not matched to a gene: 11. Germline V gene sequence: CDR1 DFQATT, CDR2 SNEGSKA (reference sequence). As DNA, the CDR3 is TGCAGTGCTAGAGTCACCGGGACTAGCGGGAGTAGGGGAGAGACCCAGTACTTC. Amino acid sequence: CSARVTGTSGSRGETQYF.

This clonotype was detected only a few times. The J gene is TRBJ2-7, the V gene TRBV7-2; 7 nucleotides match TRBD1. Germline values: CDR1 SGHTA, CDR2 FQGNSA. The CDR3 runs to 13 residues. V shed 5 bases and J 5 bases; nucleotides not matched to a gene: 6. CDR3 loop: CASSEVQGNEQYF. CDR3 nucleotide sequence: TGTGCCAGCAGCGAAGTACAGGGGAACGAGCAGTACTTC.

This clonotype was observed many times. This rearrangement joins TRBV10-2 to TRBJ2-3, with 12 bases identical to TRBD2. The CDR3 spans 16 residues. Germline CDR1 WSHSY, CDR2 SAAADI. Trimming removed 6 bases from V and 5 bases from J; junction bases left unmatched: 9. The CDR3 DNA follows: TGCGCCAGCAGGGAAAGGACTAGCGGGAACGGAGATACGCAGTATTTT. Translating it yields CASRERTSGNGDTQYF.

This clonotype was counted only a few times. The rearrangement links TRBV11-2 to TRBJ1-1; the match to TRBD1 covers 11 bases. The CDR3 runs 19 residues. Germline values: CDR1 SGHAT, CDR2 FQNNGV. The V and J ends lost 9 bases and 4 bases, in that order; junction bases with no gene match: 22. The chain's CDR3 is CASRTRDRGSTRRGTEAFF. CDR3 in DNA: TGTGCCAGTCGAACCCGGGACAGGGGGTCCACTAGGCGGGGCACTGAAGCTTTCTTT.

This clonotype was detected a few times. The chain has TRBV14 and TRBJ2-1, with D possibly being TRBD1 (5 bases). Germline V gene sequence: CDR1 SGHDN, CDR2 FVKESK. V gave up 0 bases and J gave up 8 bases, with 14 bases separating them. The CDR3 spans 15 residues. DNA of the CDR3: TGTGCCAGCAGCCAAGAAGCCAGGGTGAGCGATGAGCAGTTCTTC. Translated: CASSQEARVSDEQFF.

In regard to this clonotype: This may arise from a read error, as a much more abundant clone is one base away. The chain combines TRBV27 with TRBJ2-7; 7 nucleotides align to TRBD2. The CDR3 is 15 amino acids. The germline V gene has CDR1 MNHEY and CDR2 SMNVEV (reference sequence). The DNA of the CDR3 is TGTGCCAGCAGTTTCCAAGCGGGATCTACCTACGAGCAGCACTTC. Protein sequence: CASSFQAGSTYEQHF.

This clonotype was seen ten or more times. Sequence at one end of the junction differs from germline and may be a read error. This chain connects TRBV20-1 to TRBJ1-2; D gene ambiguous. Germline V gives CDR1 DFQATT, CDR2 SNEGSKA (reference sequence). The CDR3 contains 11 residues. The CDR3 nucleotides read TGCAGTGCTCGAGATTATGCCGGCTACACCTTC. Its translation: CSARDYAGYTF.

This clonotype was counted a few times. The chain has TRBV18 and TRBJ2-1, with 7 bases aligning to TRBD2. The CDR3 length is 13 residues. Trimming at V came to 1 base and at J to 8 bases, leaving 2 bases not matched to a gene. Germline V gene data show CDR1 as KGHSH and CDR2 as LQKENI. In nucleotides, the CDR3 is TGTGCCAGCTCACCACGGGAGGGGTATGAGCAGTTCTTC. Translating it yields CASSPREGYEQFF. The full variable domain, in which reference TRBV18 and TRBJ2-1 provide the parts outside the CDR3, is NAGVMQNPRHLVRRRGQEARLRCSPMKGHSHVYWYRQLPEEGLKFMVYLQKENIIDESGMPKERFSAEFPKEGPSILRIQQVVRGDSAAYFCASSPREGYEQFFGPGTRLTVL.

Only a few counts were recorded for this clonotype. CDR3 loop: CASNQWSSSHTDTQYF. The CDR3 nucleotides read TGTGCCAGCAACCAATGGAGTTCTTCACACACAGATACGCAGTATTTT. This sequence joins TRBV27 and TRBJ2-3, with D unresolved. Germline V gene data show CDR1 as MNHEY and CDR2 as SMNVEV (reference sequence). The length of the CDR3 is 16 residues. Deletions cut 7 bases from V and 2 bases from J, with 19 bases between.

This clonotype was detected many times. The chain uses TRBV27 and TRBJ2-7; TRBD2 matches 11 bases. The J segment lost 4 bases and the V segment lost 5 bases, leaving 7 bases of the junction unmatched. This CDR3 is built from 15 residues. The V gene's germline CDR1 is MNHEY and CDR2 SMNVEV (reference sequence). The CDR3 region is CASSQGLADSYEQYF. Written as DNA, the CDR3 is TGTGCCAGCAGTCAGGGACTAGCGGATAGTTACGAGCAGTACTTC.

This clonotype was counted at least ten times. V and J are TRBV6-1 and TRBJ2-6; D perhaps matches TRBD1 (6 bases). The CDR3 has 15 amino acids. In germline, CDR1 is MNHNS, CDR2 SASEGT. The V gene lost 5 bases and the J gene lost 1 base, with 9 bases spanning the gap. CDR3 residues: CASSFDRSGANVLTF. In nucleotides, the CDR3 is TGTGCCAGCAGTTTCGACAGGTCTGGGGCCAACGTCCTGACTTTC.

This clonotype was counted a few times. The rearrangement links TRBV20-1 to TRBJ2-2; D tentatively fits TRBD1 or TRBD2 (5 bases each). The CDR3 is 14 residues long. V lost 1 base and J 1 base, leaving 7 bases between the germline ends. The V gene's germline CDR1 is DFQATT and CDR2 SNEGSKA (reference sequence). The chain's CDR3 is CSARGDGNTGELFF. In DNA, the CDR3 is TGCAGTGCTAGAGGGGACGGGAACACCGGGGAGCTGTTTTTT.